This TCR beta chain was sequenced for a study of T cells in Graves' hyperthyroidism and ophthalmopathy. The V end lost 6 bases, the J end lost 1 base, and 13 bases lay between the germline ends. The CDR3 is 15 residues long. Germline V gives CDR1 MNHEY, CDR2 SMNVEV (reference sequence). TCR beta CDR3 region amplification was performed from RNA transcripts. First-round RT-PCR with HTBI primers amplified the TCR CDR3 region. Each CDR3 protein gets one entry after TCRdb re-called the multiplex PCR reads with MiXCR. The sample contains fewer than 500,000 distinct CDR3 sequences, approximately 12% of which appear only once. In its sample, this clonotype was seen many times.

The clonotype was recovered from a man younger than 45 with Graves' hyperthyroidism that later progressed to Graves' ophthalmopathy. V gene TRBV27 combines with J gene TRBJ1-5, with a weak D call TRBD1 (6 bases). Sample: blood. This chain's CDR3 is CASRQTGMSNQPQHF. CDR3 sequence (DNA): TGTGCCAGCAGACAAACAGGGATGAGCAATCAGCCCCAGCATTTT.